Here is one T cell receptor (beta chain) with its context. Antigen specificity is unknown. Per the germline V gene, CDR1 is MNHEY and CDR2 is SMNVEV (reference sequence). V lost 6 bases and J 5 bases, leaving 16 bases between the germline ends. The CDR3 runs 14 residues. Here immunoSEQ multiplex PCR was the method, and the copy in TCRdb shows in-frame clones only, minus some. Of 55,000 to 75,000 clones in the sample, around four fifths were seen once. The sample belongs to a study of OX40 agonist ivuxolimab in advanced cancers. Study-level information: Dose-escalation patients suffered from hepatocellular carcinoma, melanoma, renal cell or head and neck cancer. Age averaged approximately 60 years (range about 23 to 85), and 80% to 90% were male. Three patients had partial responses: one hepatocellular carcinoma, two cutaneous melanoma. Study observations and caveats: On average, CD8+ T cells showed a greater number of expanded clones than CD4+.

The source is an adult with an advanced solid tumor such as melanoma, head and neck, liver or kidney cancer. V is TRBV27 and J is TRBJ2-5, with a possible D match to TRBD2 (7 bases). The sample was CD4+ or CD8+ T cells sorted from blood, taken in a trial of the OX40 agonist ivuxolimab. As DNA, the CDR3 is TGTGCCAGCAGGAAGGGGGGGGCAGGGGAGACCCAGTACTTC. Translation: CASRKGGAGETQYF.